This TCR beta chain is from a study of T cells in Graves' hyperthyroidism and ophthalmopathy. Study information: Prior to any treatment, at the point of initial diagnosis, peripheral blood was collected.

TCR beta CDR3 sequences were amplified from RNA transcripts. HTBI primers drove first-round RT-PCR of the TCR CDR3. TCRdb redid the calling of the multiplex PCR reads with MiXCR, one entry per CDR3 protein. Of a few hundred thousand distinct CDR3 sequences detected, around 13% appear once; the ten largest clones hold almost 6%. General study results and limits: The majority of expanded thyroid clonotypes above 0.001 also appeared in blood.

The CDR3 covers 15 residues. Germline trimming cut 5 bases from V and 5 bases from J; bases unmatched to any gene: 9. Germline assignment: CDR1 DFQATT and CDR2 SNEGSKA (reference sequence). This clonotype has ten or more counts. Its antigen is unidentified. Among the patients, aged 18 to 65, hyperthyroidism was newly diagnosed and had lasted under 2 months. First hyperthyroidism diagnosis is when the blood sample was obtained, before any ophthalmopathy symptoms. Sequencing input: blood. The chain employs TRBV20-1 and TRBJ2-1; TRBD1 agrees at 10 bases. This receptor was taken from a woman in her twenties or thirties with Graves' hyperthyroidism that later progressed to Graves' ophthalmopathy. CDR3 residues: CSAGGGQGRNNEQFF. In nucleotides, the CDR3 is TGCAGTGCTGGAGGGGGACAGGGGAGGAACAATGAGCAGTTCTTC.